The 24 T cell receptor beta chains in this list originate from one sample, sequenced in a study of cytomegalovirus exposure and HLA in healthy donors. Use of 60 Vbeta and 13 Jbeta primers characterized the PCR. The repertoire was sequenced with immunoSEQ multiplex PCR; TCRdb's copy has only in-frame clones and lacks some. The sample has 140,000 to 150,000 clones, under 90% seen once. The specimen sequenced was PBMCs. The receptors originated from a man in his forties in good health and CMV-seronegative.

The CDR3 nucleotides are TGTGCCAGCAGCCTTCCGACTAACAATGAGCAGTTCTTC. Its protein product is CASSLPTNNEQFF. The chain recombines TRBV7-2 with TRBJ2-1; TRBD2 is a possible D gene (5 bases). Trimming cost V 5 bases and J 5 bases, with 10 bases left between them. Germline CDR1 and CDR2: SGHTA and FQGNSA. The CDR3 spans 13 residues. The whole variable domain, remainder taken from reference TRBV7-2 and TRBJ2-1, is GAGVSQSPSNKVTEKGKDVELRCDPISGHTALYWYRQSLGQGLEFLIYFQGNSAPDKSGLPSDRFSAERTGGSVSTLTIQRTQQEDSAVYLCASSLPTNNEQFFGPGTRLTVL.

The V gene is TRBV2, the J gene TRBJ1-4, with 7 bases aligning to TRBD1. Germline V gene data show CDR1 as SNHLY and CDR2 as FYNNEI. The CDR3 totals 14 residues. V trimming: 8 bases; J trimming: 7 bases; junction bases outside the gene matches: 10. The CDR3 protein is CASGRRGRGEKLFF. CDR3 nucleotides: TGTGCCAGCGGAAGGAGGGGGCGCGGTGAAAAACTGTTTTTT.

The gene calls are TRBV30 and TRBJ2-7, with 7 bases matching TRBD1. Germline CDR1 and CDR2: GTSNPN and SVGIG (reference sequence). This CDR3 is built from 11 residues. Trimming cost V 2 bases and J 10 bases; bases outside gene matches: 5. The CDR3 spells CAWSRPGGQYF. DNA of the CDR3: TGTGCCTGGAGTAGGCCAGGGGGACAGTACTTC.

The V and J genes are TRBV10-1 and TRBJ1-5; D is undetermined. V lost 0 bases to trimming and J lost 2 bases, with 11 bases between them. The CDR3 loop spans 16 amino acids. Germline V gene data show CDR1 as WNHNN and CDR2 as SYGVQD (reference sequence). The CDR3 sequence is CASSESRGGGNQPQHF. The CDR3 bases are TGCGCCAGCAGTGAGTCGCGGGGTGGGGGCAATCAGCCCCAGCATTTT.

With respect to this clone: In the same sample, other DNA sequences code for this CDR3. The V call is TRBV6-5, the J call TRBJ1-1; no clear D gene. The V end lost 0 bases, the J end lost 2 bases, and 4 bases lay between the germline ends. Germline V gene sequence: CDR1 MNHEY, CDR2 SVGAGI. The CDR3 runs to 13 residues. Here the CDR3 DNA reads TGTGCCAGCAGTTACTCGGCCAACACTGAAGCTTTCTTT. Its protein is CASSYSANTEAFF.

The rearrangement joins TRBV19 to TRBJ2-1; 10 bases fit TRBD2. Germline loops: CDR1 LNHDA, CDR2 SQIVND (reference sequence). This CDR3 comprises 17 residues. The ends lost 5 bases at V and 7 bases at J; junction bases unmatched: 14. CDR3 sequence (DNA): TGTGCCAGTAGTCCTCTCAGCGGGGGGGCGAGAAAAAATGAGCAGTTCTTC. As protein: CASSPLSGGARKNEQFF.

This rearrangement joins TRBV2 to TRBJ1-5; no reliable D call. The V gene lost 6 bases and the J gene lost 5 bases, with 11 bases spanning the gap. The CDR3 extends over 13 amino acids. Germline CDR1 SNHLY, CDR2 FYNNEI. The CDR3 sequence: CASSGDLDQPQHF. CDR3 sequence (DNA): TGTGCCAGCAGCGGGGATTTAGATCAGCCCCAGCATTTT.

This clone was counted only a few times. The rearrangement uses TRBV4-3 and TRBJ1-5, with a possible D match to TRBD1 (5 bases). This CDR3 spans 15 amino acids. CDR1 and CDR2 from the germline V gene are LGHNA and YSLEER. Trimming took 0 bases from V and 4 from J, leaving 10 bases between them. The CDR3 sequence is CASSQDQRGNQPQHF. For the CDR3, the DNA is TGCGCCAGCAGCCAAGATCAGCGGGGGAATCAGCCCCAGCATTTT.

The chain recombines TRBV6-6 with TRBJ2-1; TRBD1 aligns across 7 bases. V lost 5 bases, J lost 4 bases, and 8 bases stayed unmatched. Germline V gives CDR1 MNHNY, CDR2 SVGAGI (reference sequence). The CDR3 consists of 15 residues. The DNA for the CDR3 is TGTGCCAGCAGTAAACAGGGGACAATTTACAATGAGCAGTTCTTC. This encodes CASSKQGTIYNEQFF.

This CDR3 is CASSLSGGANVLTF. In nucleotides, the CDR3 is TGTGCCAGCAGCCTTTCGGGTGGGGCCAACGTCCTGACTTTC. The J gene is TRBJ2-6, the V gene TRBV11-2; D is unclear. The germline V gene encodes CDR1 SGHAT and CDR2 FQNNGV. The CDR3 is made up of 14 amino acids. Trimming left V 5 bases short and J 3 bases short, with 8 bases between. Variable domain in full (rest from reference TRBV11-2 and TRBJ2-6): EAGVAQSPRYKIIEKRQSVAFWCNPISGHATLYWYQQILGQGPKLLIQFQNNGVVDDSQLPKDRFSAERLKGVDSTLKIQPAKLEDSAVYLCASSLSGGANVLTFGAGSRLTVL.

The chain combines TRBV9 with TRBJ2-1; 8 bases map to TRBD1. The CDR3 length is 13 residues. Unmatched junction bases numbered 5, after V lost 7 bases and J lost 5 bases. Per the germline V gene, CDR1 is SGDLS and CDR2 is YYNGEE. The CDR3 loop is CASGQTGDNEQFF. CDR3 in DNA: TGTGCCAGCGGCCAGACAGGGGACAATGAGCAGTTCTTC.

The genes are TRBV4-3 and TRBJ2-7; 8 bases map to TRBD2. J gave up 0 bases and V 1 base, and 8 bases lay outside the gene matches. Germline CDR1 is LGHNA and CDR2 is YSLEER. CDR3 length equals 17 residues. The CDR3 is CASSQVAGTASSYEQYF. As DNA, the CDR3 is TGCGCCAGCAGCCAAGTAGCGGGAACGGCTAGCTCCTACGAGCAGTACTTC.

Concerning this clone: Other DNA sequences in the same sample also yield this CDR3. The chain uses TRBV25-1 and TRBJ2-3, with D possibly being TRBD2 (7 bases). The CDR3 loop spans 16 amino acids. Germline loops: CDR1 MGHDK, CDR2 SYGVNS. V dropped 11 bases and J dropped 0 bases, with 21 bases sitting between them. CDR3 protein: CACSRGLTASTDTQYF. The CDR3 region has the DNA TGTGCCTGTAGCAGGGGACTAACGGCTAGCACAGATACGCAGTATTTT.

The V call is TRBV5-1, the J call TRBJ2-1, with 9 bases fitting TRBD1. CDR1 is SGHRS, CDR2 YFSETQ, per germline. The V gene end was trimmed by 0 bases and the J gene end by 3 bases; junction bases not matched to a gene: 13. The CDR3 contains 19 residues. Written as DNA, the CDR3 is TGCGCCAGCAGCTTGGCTCTTAGATCCGGGACAGGGCACTACAATGAGCAGTTCTTC. Translating it yields CASSLALRSGTGHYNEQFF.

Points on this clone: This sample also contains other DNA sequences that code for the same CDR3. The chain employs TRBV18 and TRBJ1-2; 8 positions match TRBD1. V lost 3 bases, J lost 4 bases, and 7 bases stayed unmatched. Germline V lookup: CDR1 KGHSH, CDR2 LQKENI. CDR3 size: 15 residues. CDR3 residues: CASSPPGQGGYGYTF. Here the CDR3 DNA reads TGTGCCAGCTCACCTCCCGGACAGGGCGGCTATGGCTACACCTTC.

The rearrangement joins TRBV9 to TRBJ2-6; perhaps TRBD1 as D (6 bases). The CDR3 runs to 16 residues. CDR1 and CDR2 (germline): SGDLS, YYNGEE. Deletions cut 6 bases from V and 0 bases from J, with 13 bases between. This CDR3 reads CASNQGSVSGANVLTF. For the CDR3, the DNA is TGTGCCAGCAACCAGGGGAGCGTCTCTGGGGCCAACGTCCTGACTTTC. The full variable domain, in which reference TRBV9 and TRBJ2-6 provide the parts outside the CDR3, is DSGVTQTPKHLITATGQRVTLRCSPRSGDLSVYWYQQSLDQGLQFLIQYYNGEERAKGNILERFSAQQFPDLHSELNLSSLELGDSALYFCASNQGSVSGANVLTFGAGSRLTVL.

About this clone itself: One end of the junction is discordant with germline, which a read error may explain. Other DNA sequences of this sample code for an identical CDR3. This CDR3 is CAYRESTYNSPLHF. In nucleotides, the CDR3 is TGTGCTTACAGGGAAAGTACCTATAATTCCCCCCTCCACTTT. The V and J genes are TRBV25-1 and TRBJ1-6, with D possibly TRBD1 on 6 matching bases. Germline assignment: CDR1 MGHDK and CDR2 SYGVNS. This CDR3 comprises 14 residues.

The chain recombines TRBV2 with TRBJ2-3; 7 bases fit TRBD2. Germline V gene sequence: CDR1 SNHLY, CDR2 FYNNEI. The CDR3 contains 13 residues. The trim removed 5 bases at V and 7 bases at J, leaving 6 bases unmatched. The CDR3: CASSQERDHTQYF. CDR3 sequence (DNA): TGTGCCAGCAGTCAGGAGCGGGACCATACGCAGTATTTT.

The V call is TRBV5-1, the J call TRBJ2-7, with D unclear. Germline V lookup: CDR1 SGHRS, CDR2 YFSETQ. This CDR3 spans 14 amino acids. Trimming removed 5 bases at V and 2 bases at J, with 14 bases between. CDR3 region: CASSFSGAAYEQYF. The CDR3 DNA follows: TGCGCCAGCAGTTTCTCAGGTGCTGCCTACGAGCAGTACTTC.

The sample holds a few counts of this clone. The V call is TRBV6-5, the J call TRBJ1-1; 7 nucleotides match TRBD1. The CDR3 covers 15 residues. Germline CDR1 is MNHEY and CDR2 is SVGAGI. Trimming cost V 0 bases and J 0 bases; bases outside gene matches: 1. CDR3 DNA sequence: TGTGCCAGCAGTTACTCTCAGGGGGTGAACACTGAAGCTTTCTTT. Protein product: CASSYSQGVNTEAFF.

J is TRBJ2-3 and V is TRBV7-9; 10 bases agree with TRBD2. Per the germline V gene, CDR1 is SEHNR and CDR2 is FQNEAQ (reference sequence). CDR3 length: 15 residues. V was clipped by 1 base and J by 6 bases; unmatched bases: 4. The CDR3 reads CASSLGSGGRDTQYF. Written as DNA, the CDR3 is TGTGCCAGCAGCTTAGGTAGCGGGGGGCGGGATACGCAGTATTTT. Using reference TRBV7-9 and TRBJ2-3 for the parts outside the CDR3, the full variable domain is DTGVSQNPRHKITKRGQNVTFRCDPISEHNRLYWYRQTLGQGPEFLTYFQNEAQLEKSRLLSDRFSAERPKGSFSTLEIQRTEQGDSAMYLCASSLGSGGRDTQYFGPGTRLTVL.

This clone was recorded once. The chain employs TRBV6-5 and TRBJ2-4; D unresolved. Per germline, CDR1 MNHEY and CDR2 SVGAGI. V dropped 5 bases and J dropped 0 bases, with 11 bases sitting between them. The CDR3 consists of 15 residues. The CDR3 DNA reads as TGTGCCAGCAGTGCCCGTGCGGTAGCCAAAAACATTCAGTACTTC. Translating gives CASSARAVAKNIQYF.

This clone has only a few counts. The chain is built from TRBV6-1 and TRBJ1-4, with unresolved D. V gave up 3 bases and J gave up 8 bases, with 13 bases separating them. This CDR3 is built from 14 residues. Per the germline V gene, CDR1 is MNHNS and CDR2 is SASEGT. Here the CDR3 reads CASSESRTGEKLFF. The CDR3, as DNA: TGTGCCAGCAGTGAGAGTCGCACGGGGGAAAAACTGTTTTTT.

The CDR3 sequence is CASSLFGTGATNEKLFF. The CDR3 nucleotides are TGTGCCAGCAGCTTATTTGGGACAGGGGCAACTAATGAAAAACTGTTTTTT. The rearrangement links TRBV7-6 to TRBJ1-4, with 10 nucleotides matching TRBD1. The germline V gene has CDR1 SGHVS and CDR2 FNYEAQ. The CDR3 is made up of 17 amino acids. Trimming cost V 2 bases and J 0 bases; bases outside gene matches: 3. The full variable domain, rest sourced from reference TRBV7-6 and TRBJ1-4, is GAGVSQSPRYKVTKRGQDVALRCDPISGHVSLYWYRQALGQGPEFLTYFNYEAQQDKSGLPNDRFSAERPEGSISTLTIQRTEQRDSAMYRCASSLFGTGATNEKLFFGSGTQLSVL.